Below, 8 T cell receptor beta chains from the same sample are listed, as sequenced in a study of molecular identifiers for immune sequencing clone quantification. TCRdb fed the PCR reads into MiXCR, producing one record per CDR3 protein. The sample yields some 320,000 distinct CDR3 sequences, about 21% seen once. Sequenced material: naive CD8+ T cells from blood, with Jurkat cell RNA spiked in. The subset was: FACS-sorted CD8+CD4-CCR7+CD45RA+ naive T cells. These receptor sequences come from a human donor in good health. Some libraries in this study had Jurkat cell RNA spiked in.

This clonotype appeared many times. The chain combines TRBV7-2 with TRBJ2-3; D gene ambiguous. V was clipped by 5 bases and J by 2 bases, with 8 bases between them. This CDR3 is built from 13 residues. CDR1 and CDR2 from the germline V gene are SGHTA and FQGNSA. The CDR3 here is CASSRMNTDTQYF. The CDR3 region has the DNA TGTGCCAGCAGCCGCATGAACACAGATACGCAGTATTTT.

This clonotype has ten or more counts. J is TRBJ1-5 and V is TRBV20-1; no definite D call. The V gene's germline CDR1 is DFQATT and CDR2 SNEGSKA (reference sequence). The CDR3 contains 12 residues. V lost 5 bases, J lost 11 bases, and 16 bases lay in between. In DNA form, the CDR3 reads TGCAGTGCTGAGGAGGTAATGGTGACCCAGCATTTT. Its translation is CSAEEVMVTQHF.

The sample holds a few counts of this clonotype. The chain is built from TRBV6-2 or TRBV6-3 and TRBJ1-5, with D maybe TRBD1 (6 bases). V gave up 0 bases and J gave up 3 bases, with 15 bases separating them. CDR1 MNHEY and CDR2 SVGEGT come from the germline V gene. CDR3 size: 17 residues. The CDR3 DNA sequence: TGTGCCAGCAGTTACTCGGCTACAGGGTGGGACAATCAGCCCCAGCATTTT. This translates into CASSYSATGWDNQPQHF.

With respect to this clonotype: This may arise from a read error, as a much more abundant clone is one base away. The chain links TRBV25-1 to TRBJ2-3; TRBD2 aligns across 11 bases. The CDR3 runs to 17 residues. V trimming: 2 bases; J trimming: 1 base; junction bases outside the gene matches: 5. The germline V gene has CDR1 MGHDK and CDR2 SYGVNS. CDR3: CASSELPGLAGTDTQYF. The CDR3 DNA reads TGTGCCAGCAGTGAACTCCCGGGACTAGCGGGCACAGATACGCAGTATTTT.

In this sample, this clonotype turned up once. Germline is not matched at one junction end, which may reflect a read error. The chain combines TRBV20-1 with TRBJ2-7; D assignment may be TRBD1 or TRBD2 (5 bases each). CDR1 is DFQATT and CDR2 is SNEGSKA in the germline V gene (reference sequence). The CDR3 loop spans 14 amino acids. CDR3 DNA: TGCAGTGCTAGATCCCTAGACAGCGACTACGAGCGGTACTTC. It translates to CSARSLDSDYERYF.

To note about this clonotype: Just one base apart from a much larger clone, this may be a read error. The chain recombines TRBV20-1 with TRBJ2-7, with D tentatively TRBD2 (6 bases). CDR1 and CDR2 from the germline V gene are DFQATT and SNEGSKA (reference sequence). This CDR3 region has 12 residues. The CDR3 loop is CSVRLRGYEPYF. Here the CDR3 DNA reads TGCAGTGTGAGGTTGCGGGGCTACGAGCCGTACTTC.

A few counts support this clonotype. The chain couples TRBV19 to TRBJ2-5, with D possibly matching TRBD1 (5 bases). In germline, CDR1 is LNHDA, CDR2 SQIVND (reference sequence). There are 13 residues in the CDR3. V lost 8 bases and J 3 bases, leaving 13 bases between the germline ends. The CDR3 DNA sequence: TGTGCCAGTCACGCCCAGGGAAAAGAGACCCAGTACTTC. As protein: CASHAQGKETQYF. The full variable domain, with the rest looked up from reference TRBV19 and TRBJ2-5, is DGGITQSPKYLFRKEGQNVTLSCEQNLNHDAMYWYRQDPGQGLRLIYYSQIVNDFQKGDIAEGYSVSREKKESFPLTVTSAQKNPTAFYLCASHAQGKETQYFGPGTRLLVL.

As concerns this clonotype: Given a much more abundant clone one base away, this may be a read error. V and J are TRBV7-9 and TRBJ2-7, with 8 nucleotides matching TRBD2. From germline, CDR1 is SEHNR and CDR2 FQNEAQ (reference sequence). CDR3 size: 13 residues. In nucleotides, the CDR3 is TGTGCCAACAGCTTAGCCGGGAGGGTCGAGCAGTACTTC. Amino acid sequence: CANSLAGRVEQYF.